This T cell receptor (beta chain) was found in a study of T cell repertoires in cytomegalovirus infection. Background on the study: It was the public TCR beta signatures that indicated both CMV infection and matching HLA type.

Comments on this clonotype: What it binds is unknown.

This CDR3 has 15 amino acids. Trimming shortened V by 1 base and J by 5 bases, and 15 bases separated the two germline ends. Germline V gives CDR1 SGHTA, CDR2 FQGNSA. TCRdb itself ran the reads through MiXCR, one entry per CDR3 protein. The sample records 350,000 to 400,000 distinct CDR3 sequences, about 35% being singletons. The gene calls are TRBV7-2 and TRBJ2-7; no clear D gene. This specimen consisted of cultured PBMCs, obtained from culture after CMV antigen stimulation. The receptor was derived from a human donor in good health (CMV status not recorded). Some clones in this sample may be carry-over from other donors' samples. CDR3 in amino acids: CASSLEGSRVHEQYV. The CDR3 bases are TGTGCCAGCAGCTTAGAAGGATCCCGGGTTCACGAGCAGTACGTC.